Included here is one T cell receptor (beta chain) sequence, with context. The data were obtained in a study of control samples from healthy donors and cancer patients. The CDR3 runs to 16 residues. Germline assignment: CDR1 SGHTS and CDR2 YDEGEE. V was pared by 1 base and J by 3 bases, with 11 bases between. Sequencing used immunoSEQ multiplex PCR; TCRdb keeps in-frame clones, though not all of them. The top ten clones hold over 2% of a sample with over 100,000 clones, roughly 90% of them seen once. The receptor was derived from a woman between 50 and 59 years old in good health. The sample was blood. The chain couples TRBV5-8 to TRBJ2-6; TRBD1 is a possible D gene (6 bases). CDR3 amino acids: CASSLYRVNGANVLTF. In DNA, the CDR3 is TGTGCCAGCAGCTTGTACAGGGTGAATGGGGCCAACGTCCTGACTTTC.